This TCR beta chain was documented in a study of OX40 agonist ivuxolimab in advanced cancers. Study findings and constraints: Within 6 weeks, CD4+ and CD8+ blood T cells expanded clonally at 0.1 to 3.0 mg/kg.

Remarks on this clone: Its target is not known.

The CDR3 runs 17 residues. With 5 bases clipped from V and 4 bases from J, the junction kept 13 bases outside the gene matches. Germline V gives CDR1 LNHDA, CDR2 SQIVND (reference sequence). Profiled with immunoSEQ multiplex PCR; TCRdb holds only in-frame clones, not every one. The sample consists of just under 75,000 clones, 80% to 95% of them appearing once. With baseline, cycle 4 day 1, and cycle 7 day 1 as timepoints, blood was sampled. Sample: CD4+ or CD8+ T cells sorted from blood, taken in a trial of the OX40 agonist ivuxolimab. The clonotype originates from an adult with an advanced solid tumor such as melanoma, head and neck, liver or kidney cancer. The chain employs TRBV19 and TRBJ2-2; TRBD2 matches at 7 bases. This CDR3 reads CASSSPGMAGVTGELFF. As DNA, the CDR3 is TGTGCCAGTAGTTCCCCTGGGATGGCGGGAGTCACCGGGGAGCTGTTTTTT.